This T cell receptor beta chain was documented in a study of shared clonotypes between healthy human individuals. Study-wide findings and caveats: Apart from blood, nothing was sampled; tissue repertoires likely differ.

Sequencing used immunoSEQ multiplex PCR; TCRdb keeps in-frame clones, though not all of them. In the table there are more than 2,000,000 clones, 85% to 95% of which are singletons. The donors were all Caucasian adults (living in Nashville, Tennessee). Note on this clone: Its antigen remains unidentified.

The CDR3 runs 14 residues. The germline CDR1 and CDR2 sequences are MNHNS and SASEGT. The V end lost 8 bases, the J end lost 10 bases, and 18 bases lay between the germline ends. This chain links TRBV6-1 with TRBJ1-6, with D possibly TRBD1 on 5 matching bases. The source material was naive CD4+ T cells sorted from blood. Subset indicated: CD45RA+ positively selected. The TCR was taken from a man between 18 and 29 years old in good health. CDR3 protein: CASGGGFSGSPLHF. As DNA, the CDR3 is TGTGCCAGCGGGGGGGGTTTCTCGGGCTCACCCCTCCACTTT.